Listed below are T cell receptor beta chains from one sample, sequenced in a study of blood T cell repertoires in COVID-19. Measured with immunoSEQ multiplex PCR; TCRdb has only the in-frame clones, and not every one. The sample lists 150,000 to 200,000 clones; roughly 90% were seen once. The sample was PBMCs or T cells enriched from blood (not recorded which). All receptors derive from a woman under 30 who had recovered from COVID-19. The CDR3 runs from the conserved cysteine through the conserved F or W. A D gene is named only where the DNA matches it firmly. Clone size is shown for a subset of rows, as once, few, many or a class of expanded clone.

>TRBV6-6|-|-|TRBJ2-7
TGTGCCAGCAGTGGAGCAACTAGAATTGGCTACGAGCAGTACTTC
CASSGATRIGYEQYF
>TRBV5-4|-|-|TRBJ2-2
TGTGCCAGCAGCGGCAGTCGGCGGGACACCGGGGAGCTGTTTTTT
CASSGSRRDTGELFF
>TRBV30|-|TRBD2|TRBJ2-7
TGTGCCTGGAGTGTAAGTCCGACTAGCGGACCCTACGAGCAGTACTTC
CAWSVSPTSGPYEQYF
>TRBV5-8|-|TRBD1|TRBJ1-2
TGTGCCAGCAGCTTGGTCAGGGGGCGTGGTAACTATGGCTACACCTTC
CASSLVRGRGNYGYTF
>TRBV30|-|-|TRBJ1-1
TGTGCCTGGCGCCCCCTTTTAGTAACAGTGGGGCTTTTCTTT
CAWRPLLVTVGLFF
>TRBV12-1|-|-|TRBJ2-5
TGTGCCAGCAGCTCCTGGATGGGCTACCGAGCGGGCCACCAAGAGACCCAGTACTTC
CASSSWMGYRAGHQETQYF
>TRBV30|-|TRBD1|TRBJ2-7
TGTGCCTGGAGTTCTCCGGGACAGGGATACCGTGAGCAGTACTTC
CAWSSPGQGYREQYF
>TRBV11-1|-|TRBD2|TRBJ2-7
TGTGCCAGCAGCTTCGGGGGTAGCGGGTACTACGAGCAGTACTTC
CASSFGGSGYYEQYF
>TRBV2|-|TRBD2|TRBJ2-1
TGTGCCAGCAGAGATACAGGGGCGGCGGGACTAGCGGGGTATGAGCAGTTCTTC
CASRDTGAAGLAGYEQFF
>TRBV5-1|-|TRBD1|TRBJ1-1
TGCGCCAGCAGCTTGGGGGGACAGGACCTCCGGGAAGCTTTCTTT
CASSLGGQDLREAFF
>TRBV5-1|-|TRBD2|TRBJ2-1
TGCGCCAGCTATACAGCGGGAGGGCCTTTCAATGAGCAGTTCTTC
CASYTAGGPFNEQFF
>TRBV27|-|TRBD2|TRBJ2-5
TGTGCCAGCAGATTGGGGGCGGGAGGGCCCGAGACCCAGTACTTC
CASRLGAGGPETQYF
>TRBV12-3/TRBV12-4|-|-|TRBJ2-5
TGTGCCAGCAGTTTAGATCAGCAAGAGACCCAGTACTTC
CASSLDQQETQYF
>TRBV2|once|TRBD1|TRBJ1-2
TGTGCCAGCAATCCACAGGGGTGGGGCTACACCTTC
CASNPQGWGYTF
>TRBV7-9|-|TRBD2|TRBJ2-2
TGTGCCAGCAGCCCGGGACTAGCGGGAGGTCAAACCGGGGAGCTGTTTTTT
CASSPGLAGGQTGELFF
>TRBV28|-|-|TRBJ1-5
TGTGCCACTGGAGGGGCCCAGCCCCAGCATTTT
CATGGAQPQHF
>TRBV30|-|TRBD2|TRBJ2-1
TGTGCCTGGAATTATGGGACTAGCGGTTACAATGAGCAGTTCTTC
CAWNYGTSGYNEQFF
>TRBV15|-|-|TRBJ2-1
TGTGCCACCAGCAGGAACTTCGCGCTCGATGAGCAGTTCTTC
CATSRNFALDEQFF
>TRBV27|-|TRBD2|TRBJ2-3
TGTGCCAGCAGAGGACTAGCGGGAGTAGCAGATACGCAGTATTTT
CASRGLAGVADTQYF
>TRBV7-9|-|TRBD2|TRBJ2-1
TGTGCCAGCAGCTTAAGTCAGCGGGAGGGGGACAATGAGCAGTTCTTC
CASSLSQREGDNEQFF
>TRBV6-5|-|-|TRBJ1-1
TGTGCCAGCGGCAAACAGGGCTGGAACACTGAAGCTTTCTTT
CASGKQGWNTEAFF
>TRBV15|-|TRBD2|TRBJ2-1
TGTGCCACCAGACCAGGGACTAGCTGGGACTACAATGAGCAGTTCTTC
CATRPGTSWDYNEQFF
>TRBV18|-|-|TRBJ1-4
TGTGCCAGCTCGGCCCTCGCCCGGGAGCTTAATGAAAAACTGTTTTTT
CASSALARELNEKLFF
>TRBV25-1|once|-|TRBJ2-7
TGTGCCAGCAGTCCAACAGGGGGGGCGAAGTCCTACGAGCAGTACTTC
CASSPTGGAKSYEQYF